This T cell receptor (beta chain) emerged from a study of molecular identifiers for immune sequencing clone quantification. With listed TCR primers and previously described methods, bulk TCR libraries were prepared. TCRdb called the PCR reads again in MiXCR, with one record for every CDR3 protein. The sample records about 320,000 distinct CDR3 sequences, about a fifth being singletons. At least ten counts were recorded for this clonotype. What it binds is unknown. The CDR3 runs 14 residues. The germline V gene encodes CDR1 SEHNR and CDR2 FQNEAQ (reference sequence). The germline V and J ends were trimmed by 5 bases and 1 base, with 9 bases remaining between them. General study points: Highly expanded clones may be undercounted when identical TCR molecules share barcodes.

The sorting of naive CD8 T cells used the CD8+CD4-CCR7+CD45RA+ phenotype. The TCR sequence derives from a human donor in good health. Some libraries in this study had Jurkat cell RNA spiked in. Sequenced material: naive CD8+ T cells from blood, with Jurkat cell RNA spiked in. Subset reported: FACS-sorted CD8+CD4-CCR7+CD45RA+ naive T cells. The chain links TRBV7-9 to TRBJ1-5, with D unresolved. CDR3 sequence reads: CASSPSGSNQPQHF. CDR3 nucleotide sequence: TGTGCCAGCAGCCCCTCAGGCAGCAATCAGCCCCAGCATTTT. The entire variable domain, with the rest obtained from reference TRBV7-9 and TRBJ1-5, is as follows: DTGVSQNPRHKITKRGQNVTFRCDPISEHNRLYWYRQTLGQGPEFLTYFQNEAQLEKSRLLSDRFSAERPKGSFSTLEIQRTEQGDSAMYLCASSPSGSNQPQHFGDGTRLSIL.